One and the same sample provided the 3 T cell receptor beta chains below, sequenced in a study of T-cell memory formation after mild COVID-19. MiXCR, applied by TCRdb to the 5' RACE reads, yields one record per CDR3 protein. This sample has about 290,000 distinct CDR3 sequences, with roughly 15% found just once. What was sequenced was PBMCs or a T cell subset sorted from them (not recorded which). Source of these receptors: a man in his late teens or twenties who had mild COVID-19 (a few samples of this study predate the infection). Cell type and time point are not known.

This clonotype was seen a few times. The genes are TRBV11-3 and TRBJ2-1; 10 nucleotides agree with TRBD1. CDR3 size: 14 residues. Per the germline V gene, CDR1 is SGHNT and CDR2 is YENEEA. Germline trimming cut 5 bases from V and 6 bases from J; bases unmatched to any gene: 4. The CDR3 reads CASSQDRGTNEQFF. CDR3 DNA sequence: TGTGCCAGCAGCCAGGACAGGGGGACCAATGAGCAGTTCTTC.

V gene TRBV5-6 combines with J gene TRBJ1-1; D ambiguous. Trimming cost V 0 bases and J 7 bases, with 19 bases left between them. The CDR3 spans 16 residues. Germline-derived CDR1 and CDR2 are SGHDT and YYEEEE. The CDR3 DNA reads as TGTGCCAGCAGCTTGGTCCAGTTGGACGTCGAGAATGAAGCTTTCTTT. This codes for CASSLVQLDVENEAFF.

The sample holds many counts of this clonotype. The rearrangement links TRBV5-1 to TRBJ2-7, with 8 bases fitting TRBD1. The V and J ends lost 2 bases and 6 bases, in that order; junction bases with no gene match: 1. This CDR3 has 12 residues. In germline, CDR1 is SGHRS, CDR2 YFSETQ. In nucleotides, the CDR3 is TGCGCCAGCAGCTTCGGACAGGGCGAGCAGTACTTC. Protein sequence: CASSFGQGEQYF.